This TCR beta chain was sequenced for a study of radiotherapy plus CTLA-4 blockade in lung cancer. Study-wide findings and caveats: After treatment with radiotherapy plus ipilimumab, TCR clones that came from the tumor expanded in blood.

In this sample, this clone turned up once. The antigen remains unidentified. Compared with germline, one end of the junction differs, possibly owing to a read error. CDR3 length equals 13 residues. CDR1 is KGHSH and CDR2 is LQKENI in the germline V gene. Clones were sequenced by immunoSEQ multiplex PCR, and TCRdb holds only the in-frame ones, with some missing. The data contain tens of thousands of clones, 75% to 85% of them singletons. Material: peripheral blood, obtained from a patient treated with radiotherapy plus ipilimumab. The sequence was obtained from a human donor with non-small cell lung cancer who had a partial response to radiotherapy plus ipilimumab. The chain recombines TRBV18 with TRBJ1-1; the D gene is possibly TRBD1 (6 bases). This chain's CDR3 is CASSPGQNTETFF. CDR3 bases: TGTGCCAGCTCACCTGGACAGAACACTGAAACTTTCTTT.